These 27 T cell receptor beta chains share one sample of origin, sequenced in a study of T-cell reconstitution after alpha-beta-depleted transplantation in children. A TCRbeta library incorporating unique molecular identifiers was prepared. MiXCR was run by TCRdb on the PCR reads, yielding one entry per CDR3 protein. The table has hundreds of thousands of distinct CDR3 sequences, roughly 17% seen once. The input for sequencing was PBMCs from the stem cell graft donor, taken from the stem cell graft. The receptors shown here come from a human donor who donated a stem cell graft to a child with acute myeloid leukemia.

This chain uses TRBV5-1 with TRBJ2-3, with 7 positions matching TRBD2. The V segment lost 6 bases and the J segment 2 bases; nucleotides outside the gene matches: 12. CDR3 length: 16 amino acids. Per the germline V gene, CDR1 is SGHRS and CDR2 is YFSETQ. CDR3 region: CASTPGRVYPTDTQYF. The CDR3 DNA reads as TGCGCCAGCACCCCGGGGAGGGTCTACCCCACAGATACGCAGTATTTT. Filled out from reference TRBV5-1 and TRBJ2-3, the complete variable domain reads KAGVTQTPRYLIKTRGQQVTLSCSPISGHRSVSWYQQTPGQGLQFLFEYFSETQRNKGNFPGRFSGRQFSNSRSEMNVSTLELGDSALYLCASTPGRVYPTDTQYFGPGTRLTVL.

The chain links TRBV20-1 to TRBJ1-3; maybe TRBD1 (5 bases). Trimming shortened V by 3 bases and J by 1 base, and 10 bases separated the two germline ends. Germline CDR1 and CDR2: DFQATT and SNEGSKA (reference sequence). This CDR3 spans 14 amino acids. The CDR3 reads CSASRPGSGNTIYF. The CDR3, as DNA: TGCAGTGCTAGTCGGCCAGGGTCTGGAAACACCATATATTTT.

This clonotype was detected many times. The rearrangement uses TRBV6-5 and TRBJ2-3; 13 bases are shared with TRBD2. J was trimmed by 4 bases and V by 2 bases; bases with no gene match: 0. Germline CDR1 reads MNHEY; CDR2 reads SVGAGI. This CDR3 has 15 residues. Here the CDR3 reads CASSYTSGGADTQYF. DNA of the CDR3: TGTGCCAGCAGTTACACTAGCGGGGGGGCAGATACGCAGTATTTT.

This clonotype showed up just a few times. The chain has TRBV12-3 or TRBV12-4 and TRBJ1-1; no clear D. The CDR3 loop spans 19 amino acids. V lost 3 bases to trimming and J lost 2 bases, with 25 bases between them. CDR3 nucleotide sequence: TGTGCCAGCAGTTTTTTGGTCGAAGGGCTGAGTGTTGCTAACACTGAAGCTTTCTTT. This gives the protein CASSFLVEGLSVANTEAFF.

At least ten counts were recorded for this clonotype. V and J are TRBV20-1 and TRBJ2-7; TRBD1 matches at 8 bases. Germline lookup yields CDR1 DFQATT and CDR2 SNEGSKA (reference sequence). The CDR3 totals 13 residues. J lost 1 base, V lost 6 bases, and 5 bases had no gene match. DNA of the CDR3: TGCAGTGCATCCGACAGGGGTTCCTACGAGCAGTACTTC. Protein product: CSASDRGSYEQYF.

This clonotype was counted a few times. The chain joins TRBV20-1 to TRBJ2-1; 7 bases line up with TRBD2. CDR1 and CDR2 from the germline V gene are DFQATT and SNEGSKA (reference sequence). The CDR3 is 14 amino acids. Trimming took 5 bases from V and 1 from J; bases not matched to a gene: 5. The CDR3 DNA is TGCAGTGCTCCGGGGCGGGGGTCCTACAATGAGCAGTTCTTC. Amino acid sequence: CSAPGRGSYNEQFF.

The chain combines TRBV12-3 or TRBV12-4 with TRBJ2-1; D perhaps matches TRBD1 (5 bases). The CDR3 is 16 residues long. The V end was cut by 7 bases, the J end by 4 bases, with 20 bases between. CDR3 nucleotides: TGTGCCAGCACGTGGGGTTCAGGGCTGGGTTACAATGAGCAGTTCTTC. Protein: CASTWGSGLGYNEQFF.

This clonotype was detected only a few times. V usage is TRBV15 and J usage is TRBJ2-6; no reliable D call. Germline CDR1 reads LNHNV; CDR2 reads YYDKDF (reference sequence). The CDR3 runs to 15 residues. The V end was cut by 5 bases, the J end by 0 bases, with 8 bases between. The CDR3 spells CATSASFSGANVLTF. The CDR3 DNA sequence: TGTGCCACCAGCGCCTCCTTCTCTGGGGCCAACGTCCTGACTTTC.

This clonotype was recorded a few times. The V call is TRBV5-1, the J call TRBJ1-6, with D perhaps TRBD1 (5 bases). In germline, CDR1 is SGHRS, CDR2 YFSETQ. Deletions cut 2 bases from V and 9 bases from J, with 9 bases between. The CDR3 is made up of 13 amino acids. CDR3 protein: CASSFGDGSPLHF. The DNA of the CDR3 is TGCGCCAGCAGCTTCGGGGACGGTTCACCCCTCCACTTT. Full variable domain (remainder filled in from reference TRBV5-1 and TRBJ1-6): KAGVTQTPRYLIKTRGQQVTLSCSPISGHRSVSWYQQTPGQGLQFLFEYFSETQRNKGNFPGRFSGRQFSNSRSEMNVSTLELGDSALYLCASSFGDGSPLHFGNGTRLTVT.

The genes are TRBV7-2 and TRBJ2-5, with TRBD2 identical over 7 bases. From germline, CDR1 is SGHTA and CDR2 FQGNSA. The CDR3 contains 15 residues. V lost 1 base to trimming and J lost 1 base; unmatched junction nucleotides: 3. CDR3: CASSLDGGVQETQYF. The DNA for the CDR3 is TGTGCCAGCAGCTTAGATGGGGGGGTCCAAGAGACCCAGTACTTC.

The chain combines TRBV7-2 with TRBJ2-1; D is undetermined. V was cut by 1 base and J by 8 bases, with 3 bases left in between. The CDR3 has 11 amino acids. Germline assignment: CDR1 SGHTA and CDR2 FQGNSA. The CDR3 region is CASSLDYEQFF. The DNA of the CDR3 is TGTGCCAGCAGCTTAGATTATGAGCAGTTCTTC.

The chain joins TRBV6-1 to TRBJ2-7; 9 bases line up with TRBD1. CDR1 is MNHNS, CDR2 SASEGT, per germline. J gave up 4 bases and V 3 bases, and 4 bases lay outside the gene matches. The CDR3 totals 14 residues. The CDR3 region has the DNA TGTGCCAGCAGTGATGGGACAGGGTGGTACGAGCAGTACTTC. Protein sequence: CASSDGTGWYEQYF.

This clonotype was observed many times. The chain recombines TRBV6-5 with TRBJ2-3, with D possibly matching TRBD1 (5 bases). V dropped 4 bases and J dropped 1 base, with 12 bases sitting between them. Germline CDR1 reads MNHEY; CDR2 reads SVGAGI. The CDR3 loop spans 15 amino acids. The CDR3, as DNA: TGTGCCAGCAGTTCCTCAGGGTCTGGCACAGATACGCAGTATTTT. Translating gives CASSSSGSGTDTQYF.

This clonotype has a count of ten or more. The chain recombines TRBV20-1 with TRBJ2-5; D is ambiguous. Germline CDR1 reads DFQATT; CDR2 reads SNEGSKA (reference sequence). V lost 2 bases and J lost 3, with 16 bases in between. There are 15 residues in the CDR3. The CDR3 DNA reads as TGCAGTGCTAGAAACCCCGAAGAGGCAGAAGAGACCCAGTACTTC. Protein: CSARNPEEAEETQYF.

This clonotype appeared a single time. This chain connects TRBV21-1 to TRBJ2-6; the D call in the table, TRBD1, was not verified against the DNA. TRBV21-1 counts as a pseudogene. This CDR3 region has 18 residues. The CDR3: CASSKGTGMFSGANVLTF. The CDR3, as DNA: TGTGCCAGCAGCAAAGGGACAGGGATGTTCTCTGGGGCCAACGTCCTGACTTTC.

In its sample, this clonotype was seen many times. V and J are TRBV20-1 and TRBJ2-3; TRBD1 matches 10 bases. This CDR3 is 14 amino acids long. Germline V gene sequence: CDR1 DFQATT, CDR2 SNEGSKA (reference sequence). V was pared by 0 bases and J by 8 bases, with 5 bases of the junction left unmatched. CDR3 coding DNA: TGCAGTGCTAGAGAAGACAGGGGGCGCGGTACGCAGTATTTT. This sequence encodes CSAREDRGRGTQYF.

This clonotype has ten or more counts. V usage is TRBV19 and J usage is TRBJ2-1, with D possibly being TRBD1 (6 bases). The CDR3 is made up of 12 amino acids. The V end was cut by 5 bases, the J end by 8 bases, with 10 bases between. CDR1 is LNHDA, CDR2 SQIVND, per germline (reference sequence). The DNA for the CDR3 is TGTGCCAGTAGTTTTCGACAGGATGAGCAGTTCTTC. Residues: CASSFRQDEQFF.

The V call is TRBV25-1, the J call TRBJ2-3; D tentatively reads TRBD1 or TRBD2 (5 bases each). Trimming pared 8 bases from V and 2 bases from J, leaving 14 bases between. This CDR3 comprises 14 residues. CDR1 MGHDK and CDR2 SYGVNS come from the germline V gene. The CDR3: CASDSGTVTDTQYF. The CDR3 DNA is TGTGCCAGCGACTCCGGGACGGTCACAGATACGCAGTATTTT.

This clonotype was seen a few times. V usage is TRBV10-3 and J usage is TRBJ1-4, with 7 bases identical to TRBD1. The CDR3 length is 14 residues. V gave up 5 bases and J gave up 7 bases; unmatched junction bases: 7. Germline V lookup: CDR1 ENHRY, CDR2 SYGVKD. CDR3 region: CAISLGGSGEKLFF. The CDR3 region has the DNA TGTGCCATCAGTCTAGGGGGCTCTGGTGAAAAACTGTTTTTT.

This clonotype has only a few counts. The chain uses TRBV25-1 and TRBJ2-1, with D tentatively TRBD1 (7 bases). Germline V gene lookup returns CDR1 MGHDK and CDR2 SYGVNS. The CDR3 totals 11 residues. The V gene lost 11 bases and the J gene lost 7 bases, with 12 bases spanning the gap. The CDR3 DNA follows: TGTGCCGCGGAGGGGGCAAATGAGCAGTTCTTC. It codes for CAAEGANEQFF.

This sequence joins TRBV5-1 and TRBJ2-7, with a tentative D call TRBD2 (6 bases). The V end lost 2 bases, the J end lost 5 bases, and 11 bases lay between the germline ends. Germline assignment: CDR1 SGHRS and CDR2 YFSETQ. The CDR3 covers 13 residues. CDR3 coding DNA: TGCGCCAGCAGCTTTGGGGGGAACGACGAGCAGTACTTC. It encodes CASSFGGNDEQYF.

This chain uses TRBV12-3 or TRBV12-4 with TRBJ2-6; D is undetermined. The CDR3 is 16 amino acids. Trimming removed 6 bases at V and 0 bases at J, with 12 bases between. The CDR3 is CASSPLRNSGANVLTF. In DNA form, the CDR3 reads TGTGCCAGCAGCCCCCTGAGGAACTCTGGGGCCAACGTCCTGACTTTC.

This clonotype has just a few counts. The chain combines TRBV12-3 or TRBV12-4 with TRBJ2-1; a weak D match, TRBD2 (5 bases). V was pared by 11 bases and J by 0 bases, with 8 bases between. CDR3 length: 12 amino acids. In DNA, the CDR3 is TGTGCCGTCACTAGCTCCTACAATGAGCAGTTCTTC. It specifies CAVTSSYNEQFF.

This chain connects TRBV24-1 to TRBJ1-5, with 7 bases lining up with TRBD1. Germline CDR1 KGHDR, CDR2 SFDVKD. Trimming removed 3 bases from V and 2 bases from J; junction bases left unmatched: 9. The CDR3 length is 17 residues. The CDR3 DNA is TGTGCCACCAGTGATGCCTCTGAGGGGGCGGGCAATCAGCCCCAGCATTTT. Translated, it gives CATSDASEGAGNQPQHF.

This clonotype was detected only a few times. V gene TRBV5-1 combines with J gene TRBJ2-3; D is ambiguous. This CDR3 has 15 amino acids. Germline assignment: CDR1 SGHRS and CDR2 YFSETQ. The V and J ends lost 2 bases and 1 base respectively, with 11 bases between them. CDR3 bases: TGCGCCAGCAGCTTTTTGCATCTGGGCACAGATACGCAGTATTTT. This encodes CASSFLHLGTDTQYF.

This clonotype was recorded many times. The chain joins TRBV29-1 to TRBJ2-1; D possibly corresponds to TRBD2 (7 bases). The CDR3 runs to 14 residues. The germline V gene has CDR1 SQVTM and CDR2 ANQGSEA. V was clipped by 4 bases and J by 9 bases, with 19 bases between them. CDR3: CSVALGRGSGEQFF. DNA of the CDR3: TGCAGCGTTGCCCTGGGGAGGGGGTCAGGTGAGCAGTTCTTC.

This clonotype was seen at least ten times. The V and J genes are TRBV25-1 and TRBJ2-7; 11 bases map to TRBD1. V lost 4 bases, J lost 8 bases, and 16 bases stayed unmatched. The CDR3 has 17 amino acids. The germline V gene encodes CDR1 MGHDK and CDR2 SYGVNS. CDR3 in amino acids: CASSVLSGQGALSQQYF. CDR3 DNA sequence: TGTGCCAGCAGTGTCCTGAGCGGACAGGGGGCCTTATCCCAGCAGTACTTC.